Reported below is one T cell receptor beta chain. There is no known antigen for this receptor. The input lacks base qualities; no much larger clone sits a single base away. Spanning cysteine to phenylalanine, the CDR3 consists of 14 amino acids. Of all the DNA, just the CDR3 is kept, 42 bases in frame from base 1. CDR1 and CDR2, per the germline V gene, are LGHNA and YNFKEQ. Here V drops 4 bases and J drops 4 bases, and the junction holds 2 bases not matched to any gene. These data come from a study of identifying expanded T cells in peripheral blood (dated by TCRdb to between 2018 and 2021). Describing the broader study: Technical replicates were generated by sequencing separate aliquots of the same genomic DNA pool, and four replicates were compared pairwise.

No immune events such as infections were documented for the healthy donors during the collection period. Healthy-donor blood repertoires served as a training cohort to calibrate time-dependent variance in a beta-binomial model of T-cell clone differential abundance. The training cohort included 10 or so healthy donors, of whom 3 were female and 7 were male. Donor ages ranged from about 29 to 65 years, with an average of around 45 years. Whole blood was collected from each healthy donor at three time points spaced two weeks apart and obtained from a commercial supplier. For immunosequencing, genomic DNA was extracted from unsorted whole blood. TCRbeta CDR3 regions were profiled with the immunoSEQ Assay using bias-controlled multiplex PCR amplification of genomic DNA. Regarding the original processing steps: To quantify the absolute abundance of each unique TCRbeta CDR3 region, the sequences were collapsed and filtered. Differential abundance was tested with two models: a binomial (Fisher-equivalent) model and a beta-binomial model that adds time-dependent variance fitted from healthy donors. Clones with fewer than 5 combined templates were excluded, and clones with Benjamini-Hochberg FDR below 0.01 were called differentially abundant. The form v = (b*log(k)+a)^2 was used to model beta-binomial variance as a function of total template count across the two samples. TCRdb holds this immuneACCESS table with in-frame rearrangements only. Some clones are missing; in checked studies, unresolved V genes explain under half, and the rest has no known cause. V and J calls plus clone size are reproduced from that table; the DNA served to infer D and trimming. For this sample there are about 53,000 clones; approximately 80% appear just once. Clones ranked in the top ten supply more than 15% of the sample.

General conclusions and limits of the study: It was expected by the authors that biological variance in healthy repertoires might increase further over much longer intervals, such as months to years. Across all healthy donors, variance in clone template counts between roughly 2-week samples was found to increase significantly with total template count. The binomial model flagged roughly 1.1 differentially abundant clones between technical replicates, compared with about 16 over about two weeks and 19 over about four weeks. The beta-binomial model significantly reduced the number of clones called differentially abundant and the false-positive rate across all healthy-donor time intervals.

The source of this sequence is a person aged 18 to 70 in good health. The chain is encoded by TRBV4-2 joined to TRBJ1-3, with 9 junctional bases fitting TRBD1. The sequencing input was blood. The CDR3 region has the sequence CASSRTGDGNTIYF. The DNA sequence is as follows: TGTGCCAGCAGCCGGACAGGGGACGGAAACACCATATATTTT.